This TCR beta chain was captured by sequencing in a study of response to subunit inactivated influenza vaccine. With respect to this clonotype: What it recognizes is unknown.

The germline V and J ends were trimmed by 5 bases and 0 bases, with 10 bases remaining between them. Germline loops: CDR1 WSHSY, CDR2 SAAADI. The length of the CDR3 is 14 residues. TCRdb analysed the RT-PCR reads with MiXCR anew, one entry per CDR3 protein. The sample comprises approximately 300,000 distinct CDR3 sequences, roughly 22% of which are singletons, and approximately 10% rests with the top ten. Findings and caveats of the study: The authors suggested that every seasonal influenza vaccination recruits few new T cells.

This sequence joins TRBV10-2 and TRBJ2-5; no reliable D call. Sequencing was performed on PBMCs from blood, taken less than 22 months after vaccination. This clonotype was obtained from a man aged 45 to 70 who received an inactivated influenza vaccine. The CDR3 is CASSRLGNQETQYF. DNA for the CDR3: TGCGCCAGCAGTAGACTCGGCAACCAAGAGACCCAGTACTTC.